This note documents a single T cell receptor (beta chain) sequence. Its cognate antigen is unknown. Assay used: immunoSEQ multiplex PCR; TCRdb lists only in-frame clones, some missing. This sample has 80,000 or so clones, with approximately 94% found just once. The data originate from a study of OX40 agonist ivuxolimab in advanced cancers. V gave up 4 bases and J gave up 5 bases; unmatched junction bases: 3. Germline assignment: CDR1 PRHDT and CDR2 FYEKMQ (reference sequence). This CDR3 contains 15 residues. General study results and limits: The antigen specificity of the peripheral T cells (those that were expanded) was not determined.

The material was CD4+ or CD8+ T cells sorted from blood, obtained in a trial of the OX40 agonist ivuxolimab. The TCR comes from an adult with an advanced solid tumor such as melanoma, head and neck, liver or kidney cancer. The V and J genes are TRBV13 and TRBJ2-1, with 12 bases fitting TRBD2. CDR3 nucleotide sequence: TGTGCCAGCAGCTGGACTAGCGGGGATCACAATGAGCAGTTCTTC. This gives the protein CASSWTSGDHNEQFF.